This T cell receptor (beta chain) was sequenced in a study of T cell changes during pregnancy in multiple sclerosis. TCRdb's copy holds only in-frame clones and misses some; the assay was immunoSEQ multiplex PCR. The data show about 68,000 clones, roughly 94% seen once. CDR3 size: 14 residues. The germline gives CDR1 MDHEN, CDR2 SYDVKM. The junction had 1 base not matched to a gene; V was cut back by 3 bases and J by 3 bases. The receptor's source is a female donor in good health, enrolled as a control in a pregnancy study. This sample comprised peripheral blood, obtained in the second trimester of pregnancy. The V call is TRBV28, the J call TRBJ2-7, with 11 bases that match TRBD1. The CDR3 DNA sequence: TGTGCCAGCAGTTTCGGGACAGGGGGCTACGAGCAGTACTTC. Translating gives CASSFGTGGYEQYF.